This TCR beta chain was documented in a study of T cell responses to AZD1222 COVID-19 vaccine. Overall study: Second-dose timings of about 4 or about 12 weeks were pooled.

General study points: Spike as a whole was targeted by vaccine-associated CD4 TCRs, dominant at 160-218 and 743-854. Only a handful of people who got AZD1222 tested seropositive at baseline. Samples come after the peak T cell response, not at day 14.

Sequencing was performed with immunoSEQ multiplex PCR; in TCRdb, only in-frame clones are kept and a portion is missing. The data hold roughly 130,000 clones, with 75% to 90% observed a single time. Concerning this clone itself: What it binds is not known.

CDR1 is SGHNT, CDR2 YYREEE, per germline (reference sequence). The CDR3 contains 17 residues. The V gene lost 4 bases and the J gene lost 0 bases, with 17 bases spanning the gap. V is TRBV5-4 and J is TRBJ1-3; the D gene is possibly TRBD1 (5 bases). The clonotype was recovered from an adult in good health. The specimen comprised peripheral blood, sampled on day 0 of AZD1222 vaccination. CDR3 in amino acids: CASSKAPTDLSGNTIYF. In nucleotides, the CDR3 is TGTGCCAGCAGCAAGGCACCGACAGATCTCTCTGGAAACACCATATATTTT.